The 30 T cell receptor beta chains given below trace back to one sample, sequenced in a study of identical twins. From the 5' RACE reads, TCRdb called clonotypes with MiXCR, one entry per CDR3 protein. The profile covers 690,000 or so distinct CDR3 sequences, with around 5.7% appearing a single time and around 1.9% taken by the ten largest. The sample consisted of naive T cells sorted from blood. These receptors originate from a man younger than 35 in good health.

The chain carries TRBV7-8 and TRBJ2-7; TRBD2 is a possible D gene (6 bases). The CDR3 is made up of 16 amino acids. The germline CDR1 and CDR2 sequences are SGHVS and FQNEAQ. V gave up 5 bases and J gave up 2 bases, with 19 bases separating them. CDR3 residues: CASSTIPGTSTYEQYV. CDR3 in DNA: TGTGCCAGCAGCACCATCCCGGGGACTTCTACCTACGAGCAGTACGTC.

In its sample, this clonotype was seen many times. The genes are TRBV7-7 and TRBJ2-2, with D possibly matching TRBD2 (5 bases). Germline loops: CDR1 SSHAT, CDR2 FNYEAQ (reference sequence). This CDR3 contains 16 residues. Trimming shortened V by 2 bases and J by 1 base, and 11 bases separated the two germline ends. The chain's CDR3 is CASSLLPRGNTGELFF. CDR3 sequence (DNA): TGTGCCAGCAGCTTACTGCCTCGGGGGAACACCGGGGAGCTGTTTTTT. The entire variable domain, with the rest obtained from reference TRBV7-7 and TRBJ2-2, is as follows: GAGVSQSPRYKVTKRGQDVTLRCDPISSHATLYWYQQALGQGPEFLTYFNYEAQPDKSGLPSDRFSAERPEGSISTLTIQRTEQRDSAMYRCASSLLPRGNTGELFFGEGSRLTVL.

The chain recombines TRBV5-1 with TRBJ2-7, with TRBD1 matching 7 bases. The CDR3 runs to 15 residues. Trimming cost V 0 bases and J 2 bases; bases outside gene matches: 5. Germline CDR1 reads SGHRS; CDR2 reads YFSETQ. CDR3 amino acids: CASSLVGGQTYEQYF. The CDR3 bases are TGCGCCAGCAGCTTGGTTGGGGGACAGACCTACGAGCAGTACTTC.

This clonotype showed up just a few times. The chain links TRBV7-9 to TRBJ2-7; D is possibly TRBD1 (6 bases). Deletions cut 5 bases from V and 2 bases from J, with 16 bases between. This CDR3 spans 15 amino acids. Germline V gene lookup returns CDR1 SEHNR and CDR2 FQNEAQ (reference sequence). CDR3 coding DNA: TGTGCCAGCAGCCGCGACAGGTACAGACCCTACGAGCAGTACTTC. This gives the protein CASSRDRYRPYEQYF.

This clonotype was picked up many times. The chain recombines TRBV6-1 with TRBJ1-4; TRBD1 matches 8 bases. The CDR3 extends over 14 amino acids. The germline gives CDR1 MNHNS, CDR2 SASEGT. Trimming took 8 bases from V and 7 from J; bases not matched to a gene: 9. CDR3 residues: CASPSPGGFEKLFF. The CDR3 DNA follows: TGTGCCAGCCCCTCTCCAGGGGGCTTTGAAAAACTGTTTTTT.

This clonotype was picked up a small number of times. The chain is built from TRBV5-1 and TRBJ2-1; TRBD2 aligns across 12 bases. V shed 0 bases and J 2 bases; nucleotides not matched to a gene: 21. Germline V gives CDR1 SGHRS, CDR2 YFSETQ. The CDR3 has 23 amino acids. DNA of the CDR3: TGCGCCAGCAGCTTGGACCGCCCGACTAGCGGGAGACGGGGGGAGGGGGCCTACAATGAGCAGTTCTTC. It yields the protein CASSLDRPTSGRRGEGAYNEQFF.

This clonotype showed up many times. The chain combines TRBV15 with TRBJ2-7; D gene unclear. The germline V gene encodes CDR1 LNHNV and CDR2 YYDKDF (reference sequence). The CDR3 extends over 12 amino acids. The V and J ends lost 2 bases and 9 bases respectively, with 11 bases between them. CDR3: CATSRPGQAQYF. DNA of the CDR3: TGTGCCACCAGCAGACCAGGCCAGGCGCAGTACTTC.

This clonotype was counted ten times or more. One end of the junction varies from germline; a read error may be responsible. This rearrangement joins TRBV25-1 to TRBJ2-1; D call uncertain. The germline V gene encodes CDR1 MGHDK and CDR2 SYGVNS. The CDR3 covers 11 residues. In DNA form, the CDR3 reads TGTGCCAGCAGTGATTGGTATCTCCACATCTTC. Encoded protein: CASSDWYLHIF.

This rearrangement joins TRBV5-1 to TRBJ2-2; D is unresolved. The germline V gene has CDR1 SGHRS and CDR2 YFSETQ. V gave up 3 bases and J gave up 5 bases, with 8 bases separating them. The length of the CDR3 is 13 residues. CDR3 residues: CASSSKRTGELFF. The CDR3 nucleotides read TGCGCCAGCAGCTCTAAACGGACCGGGGAGCTGTTTTTT.

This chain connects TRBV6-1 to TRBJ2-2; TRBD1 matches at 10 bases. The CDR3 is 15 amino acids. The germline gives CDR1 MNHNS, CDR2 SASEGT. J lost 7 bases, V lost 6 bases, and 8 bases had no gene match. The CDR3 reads CASSRDRGLFGELFF. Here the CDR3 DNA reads TGTGCCAGCAGCAGAGACAGGGGGCTGTTCGGGGAGCTGTTTTTT.

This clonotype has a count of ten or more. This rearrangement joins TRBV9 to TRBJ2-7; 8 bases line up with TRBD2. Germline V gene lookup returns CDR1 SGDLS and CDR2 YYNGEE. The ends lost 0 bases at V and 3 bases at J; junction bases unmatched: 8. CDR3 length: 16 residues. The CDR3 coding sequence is TGTGCCAGCAGCGTAGCGATTAGCGGGACAAACTACGAGCAGTACTTC. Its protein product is CASSVAISGTNYEQYF. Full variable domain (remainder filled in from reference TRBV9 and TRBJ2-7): DSGVTQTPKHLITATGQRVTLRCSPRSGDLSVYWYQQSLDQGLQFLIQYYNGEERAKGNILERFSAQQFPDLHSELNLSSLELGDSALYFCASSVAISGTNYEQYFGPGTRLTVT.

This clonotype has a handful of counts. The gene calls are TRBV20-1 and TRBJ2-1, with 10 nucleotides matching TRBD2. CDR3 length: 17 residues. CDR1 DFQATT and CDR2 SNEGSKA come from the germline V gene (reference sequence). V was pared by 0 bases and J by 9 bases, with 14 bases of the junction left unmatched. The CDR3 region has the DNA TGCAGTGCTAGAGATAGGTCTAGCGGGAGTCTGGGGATTGAGCAGTTCTTC. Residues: CSARDRSSGSLGIEQFF.

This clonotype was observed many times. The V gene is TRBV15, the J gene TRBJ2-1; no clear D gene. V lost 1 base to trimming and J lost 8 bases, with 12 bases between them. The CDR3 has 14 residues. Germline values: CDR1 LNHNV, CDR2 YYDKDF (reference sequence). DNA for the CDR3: TGTGCCACCAGCAGAGGGGAACTAATGGATGAGCAGTTCTTC. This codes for CATSRGELMDEQFF.

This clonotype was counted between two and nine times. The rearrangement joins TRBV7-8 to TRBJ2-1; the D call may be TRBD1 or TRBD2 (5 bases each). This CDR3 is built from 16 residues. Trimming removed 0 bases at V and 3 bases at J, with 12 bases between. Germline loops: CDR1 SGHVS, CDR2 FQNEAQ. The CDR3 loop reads CASSLAIRDRYNEQFF. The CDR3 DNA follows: TGTGCCAGCAGCTTAGCCATCCGGGACCGCTACAATGAGCAGTTCTTC.

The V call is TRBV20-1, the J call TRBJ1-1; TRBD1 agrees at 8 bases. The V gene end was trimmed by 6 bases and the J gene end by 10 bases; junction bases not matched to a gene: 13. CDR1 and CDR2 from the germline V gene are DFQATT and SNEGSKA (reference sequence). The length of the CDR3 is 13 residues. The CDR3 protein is CSAPGQAKVGAFF. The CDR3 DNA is TGCAGTGCCCCGGGACAGGCAAAAGTCGGAGCTTTCTTT.

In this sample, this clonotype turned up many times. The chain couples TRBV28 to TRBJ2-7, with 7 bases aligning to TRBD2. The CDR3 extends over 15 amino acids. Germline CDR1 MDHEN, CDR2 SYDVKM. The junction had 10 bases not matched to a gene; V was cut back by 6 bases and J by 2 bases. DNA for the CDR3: TGTGCCAGCAGCTCTTCTAGCGGACTTACCTACGAGCAGTACTTC. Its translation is CASSSSSGLTYEQYF.

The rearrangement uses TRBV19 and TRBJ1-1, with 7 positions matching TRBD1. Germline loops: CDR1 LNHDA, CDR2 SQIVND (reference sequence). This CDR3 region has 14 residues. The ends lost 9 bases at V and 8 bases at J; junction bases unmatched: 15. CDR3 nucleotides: TGTGCCAGCCAGACTGGTTGGCAGACAGGGGAAGCTTTCTTT. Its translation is CASQTGWQTGEAFF. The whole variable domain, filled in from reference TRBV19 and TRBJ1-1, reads DGGITQSPKYLFRKEGQNVTLSCEQNLNHDAMYWYRQDPGQGLRLIYYSQIVNDFQKGDIAEGYSVSREKKESFPLTVTSAQKNPTAFYLCASQTGWQTGEAFFGQGTRLTVV.

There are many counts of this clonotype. The CDR3 is CSASAGFRNTIYF. In DNA, the CDR3 is TGCAGTGCTAGTGCAGGGTTTAGAAACACCATATATTTT. This chain joins TRBV20-1 and TRBJ1-3, with D perhaps matching TRBD1 (5 bases). CDR3 length: 13 residues. The V end was cut by 3 bases, the J end by 5 bases, with 11 bases between. Per germline, CDR1 DFQATT and CDR2 SNEGSKA (reference sequence).

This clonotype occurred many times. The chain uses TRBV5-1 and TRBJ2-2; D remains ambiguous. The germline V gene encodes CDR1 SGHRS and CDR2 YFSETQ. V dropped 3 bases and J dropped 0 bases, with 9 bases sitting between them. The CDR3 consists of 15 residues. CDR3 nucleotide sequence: TGCGCCAGCAGCTCATCCGGGCCGAACACCGGGGAGCTGTTTTTT. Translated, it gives CASSSSGPNTGELFF.

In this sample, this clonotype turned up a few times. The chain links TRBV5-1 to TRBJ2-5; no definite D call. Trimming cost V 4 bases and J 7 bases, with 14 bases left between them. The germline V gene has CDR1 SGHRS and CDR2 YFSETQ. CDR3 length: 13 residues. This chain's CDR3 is CASSRGGAGTQYF. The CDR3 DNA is TGCGCCAGCAGCCGCGGCGGCGCTGGGACCCAGTACTTC.

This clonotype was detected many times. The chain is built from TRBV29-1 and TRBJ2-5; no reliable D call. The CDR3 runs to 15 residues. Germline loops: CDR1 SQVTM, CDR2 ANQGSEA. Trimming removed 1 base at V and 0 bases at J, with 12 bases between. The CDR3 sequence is CSVEGRLAYQETQYF. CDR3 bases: TGCAGCGTTGAAGGTCGGCTTGCGTACCAAGAGACCCAGTACTTC.

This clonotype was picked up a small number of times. In DNA, the CDR3 is TGTGCCAGCAGTTGGCGAGGCGGGAATGAGCAGTTCTTC. It specifies CASSWRGGNEQFF. The chain carries TRBV6-5 and TRBJ2-1; the D gene is possibly TRBD2 (5 bases). CDR1 and CDR2 (germline): MNHEY, SVGAGI. V was pared by 4 bases and J by 7 bases, with 11 bases between. The CDR3 loop spans 13 amino acids.

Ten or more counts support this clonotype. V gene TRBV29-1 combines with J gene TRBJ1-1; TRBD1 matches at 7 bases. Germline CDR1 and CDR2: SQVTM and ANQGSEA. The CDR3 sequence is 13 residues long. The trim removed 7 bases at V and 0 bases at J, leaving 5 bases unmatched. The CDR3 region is CSARGEVNTEAFF. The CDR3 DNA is TGCAGCGCCAGGGGGGAAGTGAACACTGAAGCTTTCTTT.

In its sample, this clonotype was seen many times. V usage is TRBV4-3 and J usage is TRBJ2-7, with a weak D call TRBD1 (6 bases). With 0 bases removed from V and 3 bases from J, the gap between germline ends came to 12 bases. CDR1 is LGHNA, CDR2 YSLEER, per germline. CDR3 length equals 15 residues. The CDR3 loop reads CASSQDARGHYEQYF. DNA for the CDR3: TGCGCCAGCAGCCAAGATGCCAGGGGTCACTACGAGCAGTACTTC.

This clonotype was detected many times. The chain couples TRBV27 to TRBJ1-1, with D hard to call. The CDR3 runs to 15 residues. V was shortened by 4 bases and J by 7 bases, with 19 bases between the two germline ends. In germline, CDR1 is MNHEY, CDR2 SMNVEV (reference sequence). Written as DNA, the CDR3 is TGTGCCAGCAGTTCCCCTATGACCCACTGGGGTGAAGCTTTCTTT. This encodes CASSSPMTHWGEAFF.

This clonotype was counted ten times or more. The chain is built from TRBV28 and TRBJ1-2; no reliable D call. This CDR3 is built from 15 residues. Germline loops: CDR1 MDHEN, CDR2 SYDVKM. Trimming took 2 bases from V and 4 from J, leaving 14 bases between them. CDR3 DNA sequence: TGTGCCAGCAGTTTACCTACCGGCGGTCCCTATGGCTACACCTTC. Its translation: CASSLPTGGPYGYTF.

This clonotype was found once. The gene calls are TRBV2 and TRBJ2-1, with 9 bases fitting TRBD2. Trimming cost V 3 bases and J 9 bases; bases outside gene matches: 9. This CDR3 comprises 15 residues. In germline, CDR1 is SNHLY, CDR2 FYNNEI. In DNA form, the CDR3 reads TGTGCCAGCAGTGACGTTTTGAGAGCGGGAGGTGAGCAGTTCTTC. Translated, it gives CASSDVLRAGGEQFF.

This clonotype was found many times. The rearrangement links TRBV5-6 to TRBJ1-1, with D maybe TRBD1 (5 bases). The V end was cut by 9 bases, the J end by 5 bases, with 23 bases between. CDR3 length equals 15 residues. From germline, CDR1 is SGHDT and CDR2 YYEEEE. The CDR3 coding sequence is TGTGCCACCATAACCGCAGGGCAGGTCGATACTGAAGCTTTCTTT. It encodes CATITAGQVDTEAFF.

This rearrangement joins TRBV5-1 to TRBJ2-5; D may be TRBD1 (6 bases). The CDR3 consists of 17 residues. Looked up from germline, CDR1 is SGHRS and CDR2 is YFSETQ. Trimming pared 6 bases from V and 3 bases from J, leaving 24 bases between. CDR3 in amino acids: CASNKGEQGFGKETQYF. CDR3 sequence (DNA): TGCGCCAGCAACAAGGGGGAACAAGGATTCGGCAAAGAGACCCAGTACTTC.

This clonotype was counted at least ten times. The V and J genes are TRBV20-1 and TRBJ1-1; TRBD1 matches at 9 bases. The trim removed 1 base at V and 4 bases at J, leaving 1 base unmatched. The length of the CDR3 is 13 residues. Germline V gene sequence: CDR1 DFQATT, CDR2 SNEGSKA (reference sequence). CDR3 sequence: CSARGTGATEAFF. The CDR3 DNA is TGCAGTGCTAGAGGGACAGGGGCCACTGAAGCTTTCTTT.